This T cell receptor beta chain was retrieved from a study of blood T cell repertoires in COVID-19. Study context: Samples came from the United States, Italy and Spain, spanning acute and convalescent COVID-19. The cDNA or gDNA used as material had been derived from T cells, B-cell-depleted T cells, or PBMCs.

The protocol was immunoSEQ multiplex PCR, while the TCRdb copy is restricted to in-frame clones and leaves out a portion. The data hold roughly 140,000 clones, with more than 80% observed a single time. This CDR3 comprises 15 residues. Looked up from germline, CDR1 is ENHRY and CDR2 is SYGVKD. Trimming stripped 2 bases from V and 0 bases from J, with 9 bases between. The TCR originated in a middle-aged woman with acute or convalescent COVID-19. Sequencing input: peripheral blood. The chain couples TRBV10-3 to TRBJ2-3; possible D gene TRBD1, 6 bases. This CDR3 reads CAISEQGPSTDTQYF. In DNA, the CDR3 is TGTGCCATCAGTGAGCAGGGGCCCAGCACAGATACGCAGTATTTT.